The 28 T cell receptor beta chains in this list originate from one sample, sequenced in a study of response to subunit inactivated influenza vaccine. TCRdb used MiXCR to reprocess the RT-PCR reads, holding one entry per CDR3 protein. Counted here are 610,000 or so distinct CDR3 sequences, 14% occurring once; the ten biggest clones make up 11%. The sequenced sample was PBMCs from blood, obtained approximately 13 days after vaccination. The receptor set was obtained from a man in his fifties or sixties who received an inactivated influenza vaccine.

This clonotype was seen a few times. The J gene is TRBJ2-7, the V gene TRBV20-1, with 12 nucleotides matching TRBD1. CDR1 is DFQATT and CDR2 is SNEGSKA in the germline V gene (reference sequence). The CDR3 contains 14 residues. V shed 2 bases, J shed 6 bases, and the junction held 5 bases outside the gene matches. CDR3 sequence: CSARTGTGGGEQYF. For the CDR3, the DNA is TGCAGTGCTAGAACCGGGACAGGGGGCGGCGAGCAGTACTTC.

This clonotype was seen only a few times. The chain recombines TRBV7-8 with TRBJ2-1; D might be TRBD2 (6 bases). Trimming stripped 3 bases from V and 0 bases from J, with 12 bases between. Germline CDR1 and CDR2: SGHVS and FQNEAQ. The CDR3 consists of 16 residues. CDR3 nucleotide sequence: TGTGCCAGCAGCTTCGTAGCGGAGAGCTCCTACAATGAGCAGTTCTTC. It yields the protein CASSFVAESSYNEQFF. The full variable domain, completed using reference TRBV7-8 and TRBJ2-1, is GAGVSQSPRYKVAKRGQDVALRCDPISGHVSLFWYQQALGQGPEFLTYFQNEAQLDKSGLPSDRFFAERPEGSVSTLKIQRTQQEDSAVYLCASSFVAESSYNEQFFGPGTRLTVL.

The chain uses TRBV20-1 and TRBJ2-5, with unresolved D. The V and J ends lost 0 bases and 3 bases respectively, with 14 bases between them. Germline loops: CDR1 DFQATT, CDR2 SNEGSKA (reference sequence). The CDR3 totals 15 residues. The CDR3 loop is CSARDFPRQKETQYF. The CDR3, as DNA: TGCAGTGCTAGAGATTTCCCGCGGCAGAAAGAGACCCAGTACTTC.

Ten or more counts support this clonotype. The chain is built from TRBV12-3 or TRBV12-4 and TRBJ2-3, with 8 bases aligning to TRBD1. The length of the CDR3 is 12 residues. J was trimmed by 8 bases and V by 6 bases; bases with no gene match: 4. The DNA for the CDR3 is TGTGCCAGCAGCCAAGACAGGGGTACGCAGTATTTT. It specifies CASSQDRGTQYF.

This clonotype was detected a few times. V gene TRBV4-3 combines with J gene TRBJ1-5; 7 nucleotides agree with TRBD1. CDR1 is LGHNA and CDR2 is YSLEER in the germline V gene. J was trimmed by 7 bases and V by 4 bases; bases with no gene match: 4. The CDR3 totals 13 residues. The CDR3 DNA follows: TGCGCCAGCAGCCCGGACAGGATCCAGCCCCAGCATTTT. Translated, it gives CASSPDRIQPQHF.

This clonotype was counted at least ten times. The chain has TRBV3-1 and TRBJ1-2; the match to TRBD1 covers 7 bases. CDR1 is LGHDT, CDR2 YNNKEL, per germline (reference sequence). Trimming took 0 bases from V and 3 from J; bases not matched to a gene: 4. This CDR3 is built from 15 residues. The CDR3 region is CASSQDRTGDYGYTF. In DNA, the CDR3 is TGTGCCAGCAGCCAAGATCGGACAGGAGACTATGGCTACACCTTC.

The rearrangement joins TRBV12-3 or TRBV12-4 to TRBJ1-6; 7 bases agree with TRBD1. The CDR3 sequence is 16 residues long. V lost 5 bases to trimming and J lost 9 bases; unmatched junction nucleotides: 13. The CDR3: CASSASKGAQGSPLHF. CDR3 DNA: TGTGCCAGCAGTGCTAGCAAGGGGGCGCAGGGTTCACCCCTCCACTTT.

The chain uses TRBV5-1 and TRBJ2-1; no reliable D call. This CDR3 has 13 residues. V dropped 2 bases and J dropped 6 bases, with 9 bases sitting between them. CDR1 and CDR2 (germline): SGHRS, YFSETQ. CDR3 DNA: TGCGCCAGCAGCTTAGACGGCGTCAATGAGCAGTTCTTC. It encodes CASSLDGVNEQFF.

V gene TRBV5-5 combines with J gene TRBJ2-3, with 7 nucleotides matching TRBD2. The ends lost 1 base at V and 1 base at J; junction bases unmatched: 6. Germline-derived CDR1 and CDR2 are SGHKS and YYEKEE (reference sequence). This CDR3 has 16 residues. Here the CDR3 DNA reads TGTGCCAGCAGCTTGCTCCTTGGGGGGGGCACAGATACGCAGTATTTT. This translates into CASSLLLGGGTDTQYF.

The rearrangement uses TRBV6-2 or TRBV6-3 and TRBJ1-1; D gene uncertain. V was trimmed by 6 bases and J by 5 bases, leaving 10 bases between them. This CDR3 has 12 residues. Germline values: CDR1 MNHEY, CDR2 SVGEGT. This CDR3 is CASRYVRTEAFF. The CDR3, as DNA: TGTGCCAGCAGGTACGTTAGAACTGAAGCTTTCTTT.

The CDR3 DNA reads TGTGCCAGCAGTCTTGCTTCCATGGCCCCCTACGAGCAGTACTTC. Residues: CASSLASMAPYEQYF. This rearrangement joins TRBV27 to TRBJ2-7; D gene uncertain. The CDR3 totals 15 residues. V lost 5 bases, J lost 2 bases, and 16 bases lay in between. Per the germline V gene, CDR1 is MNHEY and CDR2 is SMNVEV (reference sequence).

The V gene is TRBV12-3 or TRBV12-4, the J gene TRBJ2-7; D possibly corresponds to TRBD2 (7 bases). CDR3 length: 15 residues. V was pared by 7 bases and J by 3 bases, with 19 bases between. CDR3 in DNA: TGTGCCAGCACCCCCCATGGGGGGGCGAGCTACGAGCAGTACTTC. Translation gives CASTPHGGASYEQYF.

This chain joins TRBV6-2 or TRBV6-3 and TRBJ2-1; D gene ambiguous. This CDR3 has 16 amino acids. Germline V gene sequence: CDR1 MNHEY, CDR2 SVGEGT. V was pared by 5 bases and J by 0 bases, with 14 bases between. The CDR3 DNA reads TGTGCCAGCAGTAACCTACGGAGTGTCTCCTACAATGAGCAGTTCTTC. Its translation is CASSNLRSVSYNEQFF.

The chain carries TRBV7-9 and TRBJ1-1; possibly TRBD1 for D (5 bases). CDR1 is SEHNR and CDR2 is FQNEAQ in the germline V gene (reference sequence). Trimming took 5 bases from V and 1 from J, leaving 14 bases between them. The CDR3 is made up of 15 amino acids. The CDR3 coding sequence is TGTGCCAGCAGCCCGTCGGGGGGTAAGAACACTGAAGCTTTCTTT. This codes for CASSPSGGKNTEAFF.

This clonotype was counted between two and nine times. The chain recombines TRBV12-3 or TRBV12-4 with TRBJ1-5; 7 nucleotides match TRBD1. The CDR3 contains 14 residues. V trimming: 6 bases; J trimming: 5 bases; junction bases outside the gene matches: 7. The CDR3 sequence: CASRLGTADQPQHF. In DNA form, the CDR3 reads TGTGCCAGCAGGCTTGGGACAGCAGATCAGCCCCAGCATTTT.

J is TRBJ2-2 and V is TRBV25-1; D possibly matches TRBD1 or TRBD2 (5 bases each). Germline V gene data show CDR1 as MGHDK and CDR2 as SYGVNS. The CDR3 sequence is 13 residues long. V was pared by 8 bases and J by 5 bases, with 12 bases between. CDR3: CASGFRETGELFF. The CDR3, as DNA: TGTGCCAGCGGCTTCAGGGAGACCGGGGAGCTGTTTTTT. Combining the CDR3 with reference TRBV25-1 and TRBJ2-2 gives the whole variable domain EADIYQTPRYLVIGTGKKITLECSQTMGHDKMYWYQQDPGMELHLIHYSYGVNSTEKGDLSSESTVSRIRTEHFPLTLESARPSHTSQYLCASGFRETGELFFGEGSRLTVL.

There are a few counts of this clonotype. The rearrangement links TRBV4-3 to TRBJ2-6; D perhaps matches TRBD2 (6 bases). CDR1 LGHNA and CDR2 YSLEER come from the germline V gene. Trimming took off 0 bases at V and 0 bases at J, with 12 bases between the two ends. This CDR3 comprises 18 residues. CDR3 nucleotides: TGCGCCAGCAGCCAAGATGGGGGGATTCTCTCTGGGGCCAACGTCCTGACTTTC. This encodes CASSQDGGILSGANVLTF.

This clonotype appeared a few times. The chain recombines TRBV9 with TRBJ2-4; TRBD2 matches 7 bases. Germline V gene sequence: CDR1 SGDLS, CDR2 YYNGEE. The CDR3 extends over 18 amino acids. V lost 4 bases and J lost 4; bases outside the gene matches: 17. The CDR3 region has the DNA TGTGCCAGCAGCCCCGGGGAGCGGGGAACCGGGGGGAAAAACATTCAGTACTTC. Its translation: CASSPGERGTGGKNIQYF.

This chain uses TRBV7-9 with TRBJ2-7, with D tentatively TRBD1 (5 bases). Germline V gives CDR1 SEHNR, CDR2 FQNEAQ (reference sequence). The V gene lost 5 bases and the J gene lost 0 bases, with 17 bases spanning the gap. This CDR3 has 16 residues. CDR3 protein: CASSPTPTGSSYEQYF. As DNA, the CDR3 is TGTGCCAGCAGCCCTACCCCCACAGGAAGCTCCTACGAGCAGTACTTC.

This clonotype has just a few counts. This chain joins TRBV5-1 and TRBJ2-3; the match to TRBD2 covers 11 bases. The germline V gene has CDR1 SGHRS and CDR2 YFSETQ. Losses at the gene ends were 4 bases for V and 0 bases for J; bases not matched to a gene: 13. This CDR3 has 19 amino acids. CDR3 in DNA: TGCGCCAGCAGCACACTCCCTAGCGGGGGGCTTCGGAGCACAGATACGCAGTATTTT. It translates to CASSTLPSGGLRSTDTQYF.

This clonotype was seen a handful of times. V usage is TRBV10-3 and J usage is TRBJ2-7; 11 nucleotides align to TRBD2. The CDR3 runs 14 residues. The J segment lost 5 bases and the V segment lost 10 bases, leaving 10 bases of the junction unmatched. CDR1 is ENHRY and CDR2 is SYGVKD in the germline V gene. CDR3 nucleotides: TGTGCCACCGATCCTAGCGGGAGGCCGAACGAGCAGTACTTC. Its translation is CATDPSGRPNEQYF.

V usage is TRBV3-1 and J usage is TRBJ1-2; possible D gene TRBD1, 5 bases. Trimming took 1 base from V and 6 from J, leaving 12 bases between them. Per germline, CDR1 LGHDT and CDR2 YNNKEL (reference sequence). The CDR3 consists of 14 residues. DNA for the CDR3: TGTGCCAGCAGCCAAGCCATCGGAGGGGATGGCTACACCTTC. Its protein is CASSQAIGGDGYTF.

There are a few counts of this clonotype. CDR3 nucleotides: TGCAGTGCACCCAGACAGGGGGTTGTGACCCAGTACTTC. Amino acids: CSAPRQGVVTQYF. This chain links TRBV20-1 with TRBJ2-5, with 9 bases fitting TRBD1. The germline V gene has CDR1 DFQATT and CDR2 SNEGSKA (reference sequence). V was clipped by 6 bases and J by 7 bases; unmatched bases: 9. The CDR3 is made up of 13 amino acids.

This clonotype was counted many times. This chain joins TRBV7-9 and TRBJ2-2; D is uncertain. The CDR3 loop spans 15 amino acids. V lost 3 bases to trimming and J lost 1 base, with 9 bases between them. Germline-derived CDR1 and CDR2 are SEHNR and FQNEAQ (reference sequence). CDR3 DNA: TGTGCCAGCAGCTTTCTACAGTGGAACACCGGGGAGCTGTTTTTT. Its protein is CASSFLQWNTGELFF.

This clonotype turned up a few times. The rearrangement links TRBV6-5 to TRBJ2-5; 10 bases agree with TRBD2. The CDR3 totals 14 residues. Germline V gene lookup returns CDR1 MNHEY and CDR2 SVGAGI. Trimming cost V 2 bases and J 11 bases; bases outside gene matches: 8. Written as DNA, the CDR3 is TGTGCCAGCAGTTACGGTTCTAGCGGGGGATCGCAGTACTTC. Protein sequence: CASSYGSSGGSQYF.

This clonotype has only a few counts. V gene TRBV20-1 combines with J gene TRBJ2-2, with TRBD1 matching over 7 bases. Trimming removed 6 bases from V and 5 bases from J; junction bases left unmatched: 18. The CDR3 spans 17 residues. Germline lookup yields CDR1 DFQATT and CDR2 SNEGSKA (reference sequence). The CDR3 reads CSASTGAGQPGTGELFF. For the CDR3, the DNA is TGCAGTGCCTCTACAGGGGCCGGACAACCTGGTACCGGGGAGCTGTTTTTT.

This clonotype was seen more than once but under ten times. The J gene is TRBJ2-5, the V gene TRBV14; D is uncertain. V lost 3 bases and J 4 bases, leaving 6 bases between the germline ends. This CDR3 region has 12 residues. Germline CDR1 is SGHDN and CDR2 is FVKESK. CDR3 residues: CASSQVLETQYF. The CDR3 nucleotides are TGTGCCAGCAGCCAGGTCTTAGAGACCCAGTACTTC.

This clonotype was seen only a few times. This chain connects TRBV20-1 to TRBJ2-3, with D possibly TRBD2 on 6 matching bases. The germline V and J ends were trimmed by 1 base and 4 bases, with 15 bases remaining between them. CDR1 is DFQATT, CDR2 SNEGSKA, per germline (reference sequence). This CDR3 comprises 15 residues. CDR3 sequence reads: CSARALLGGADTQYF. The CDR3, as DNA: TGCAGTGCTAGAGCGCTCCTTGGAGGGGCAGATACGCAGTATTTT.